Reported below is one T cell receptor (beta chain). Antigen unknown. Here immunoSEQ multiplex PCR was the method, and the copy in TCRdb shows in-frame clones only, minus some. The repertoire includes roughly 60,000 clones, 84% of them detected once, and about 7% sits in the top ten. The CDR3 runs 15 residues. Trimming removed 0 bases from V and 0 bases from J, with 9 bases in between. The germline V gene has CDR1 SGHDT and CDR2 YYEEEE. The record originates from a study of a mutant IDH1 vaccine in newly diagnosed glioma. Study context: In some groups vaccination began 4-6 weeks post-radiotherapy; others received it with temozolomide. The treated population exhibited a male proportion of around 62%, a female proportion of roughly 40%, and a mean age of about 40 years.

Documented time point: week 5, during vaccination. A single vaccine dose contained 300 ug of mutant IDH1 20-mer peptide, and topical imiquimod was used with it. Study results and limitations: Immune responses induced by vaccination arose in 93.3% of the patients. There seemed to be no relation between pseudoprogression and changes in top peripheral T cell clonotypes.

The TCR originated in a woman aged 50 to 65 with glioma. The J gene is TRBJ1-1, the V gene TRBV5-6, with D possibly being TRBD1 (6 bases). Here the sequenced sample was PBMCs, taken from a glioma patient whose treatment included an IDH1 peptide vaccine. DNA of the CDR3: TGTGCCAGCAGCTTGGGGCAGGGGATGAACACTGAAGCTTTCTTT. Its protein is CASSLGQGMNTEAFF.